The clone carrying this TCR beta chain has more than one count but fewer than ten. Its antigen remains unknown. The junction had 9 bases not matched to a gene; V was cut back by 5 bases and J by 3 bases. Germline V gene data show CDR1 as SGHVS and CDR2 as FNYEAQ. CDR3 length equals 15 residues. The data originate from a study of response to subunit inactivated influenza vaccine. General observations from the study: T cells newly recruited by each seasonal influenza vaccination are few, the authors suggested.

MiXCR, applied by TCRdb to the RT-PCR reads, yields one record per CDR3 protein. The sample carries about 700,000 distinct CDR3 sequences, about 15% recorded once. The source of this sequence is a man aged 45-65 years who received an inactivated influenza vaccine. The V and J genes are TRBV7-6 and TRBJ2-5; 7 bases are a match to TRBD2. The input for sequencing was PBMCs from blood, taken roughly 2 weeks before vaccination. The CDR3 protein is CASSLHGTTEETQYF. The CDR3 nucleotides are TGTGCCAGCAGCCTCCATGGGACTACCGAAGAGACCCAGTACTTC.